A single sample is the source of the 28 T cell receptor beta chains below, sequenced in a study of Graves' ophthalmopathy and Graves' hyperthyroidism. Scientists amplified the TCR beta CDR3 regions from RNA transcripts. HTBI-primed first-round RT-PCR preceded second-round multiplex PCR. Each CDR3 protein is one row after TCRdb ran MiXCR on the multiplex PCR reads. The table has approximately 330,000 distinct CDR3 sequences, roughly 15% seen once. Sequenced: peripheral blood. Source of these receptors: an adult man with Graves' ophthalmopathy.

In its sample, this clonotype was seen once. This chain uses TRBV5-1 with TRBJ2-7; possibly TRBD1 or TRBD2 for D (6 bases each). CDR3 length: 14 residues. CDR1 is SGHRS, CDR2 YFSETQ, per germline. V was clipped by 4 bases and J by 4 bases, with 15 bases between them. Written as DNA, the CDR3 is TGCGCCAGCAGCCTGAGCACAGGGAGGTACGAGCAGTACTTC. It yields the protein CASSLSTGRYEQYF.

This clonotype was seen at least ten times. The chain combines TRBV30 with TRBJ1-1; TRBD1 agrees at 7 bases. The germline gives CDR1 GTSNPN, CDR2 SVGIG (reference sequence). V shed 1 base and J 3 bases; nucleotides not matched to a gene: 2. The CDR3 contains 13 residues. In DNA form, the CDR3 reads TGTGCCTGGAGTGCAGACAGGGACACTGAAGCTTTCTTT. This gives the protein CAWSADRDTEAFF.

This clonotype showed up many times. The gene calls are TRBV12-3 or TRBV12-4 and TRBJ1-5, with no clear D. The CDR3 loop spans 15 amino acids. V lost 6 bases to trimming and J lost 4 bases, with 16 bases between them. CDR3 region: CASSPMTLRNQPQHF. CDR3 in DNA: TGTGCCAGCAGCCCCATGACACTCCGAAATCAGCCCCAGCATTTT.

This clonotype was counted ten times or more. The V gene is TRBV6-5, the J gene TRBJ2-7, with a tentative D call TRBD1 (6 bases). CDR1 and CDR2 (germline): MNHEY, SVGAGI. CDR3 length: 16 amino acids. Between the trimmed V and J ends, which lost 0 bases and 4 bases, there was a span of 16 bases. The CDR3 DNA sequence: TGTGCCAGCAGTTACTCCTTTGACAGGCCGTCATACGAGCAGTACTTC. This sequence encodes CASSYSFDRPSYEQYF.

This clonotype was recorded at least ten times. This chain uses TRBV6-1 with TRBJ2-7; 9 bases align to TRBD1. This CDR3 has 15 residues. With V trimmed by 6 bases and J by 5 bases, 11 bases remained unmatched. The germline CDR1 and CDR2 sequences are MNHNS and SASEGT. The CDR3 spells CASRDAGTGNHEQYF. The CDR3 DNA is TGTGCCAGCAGGGACGCCGGGACAGGGAACCACGAGCAGTACTTC.

The gene calls are TRBV12-3 or TRBV12-4 and TRBJ2-2; 7 nucleotides line up with TRBD1. With 5 bases clipped from V and 2 bases from J, the junction kept 8 bases outside the gene matches. The CDR3 runs to 16 residues. CDR3: CASSARQGTNTGELFF. The CDR3 nucleotides are TGTGCCAGCAGTGCCAGACAGGGTACAAACACCGGGGAGCTGTTTTTT.

The chain combines TRBV5-1 with TRBJ2-2; 13 nucleotides match TRBD2. This CDR3 contains 18 residues. The V and J ends lost 4 bases and 4 bases, in that order; junction bases with no gene match: 10. Germline values: CDR1 SGHRS, CDR2 YFSETQ. As DNA, the CDR3 is TGCGCCAGCAGCCCCCGGACTAGCGGGAGCACGGGCACCGGGGAGCTGTTTTTT. Amino acid sequence: CASSPRTSGSTGTGELFF.

Ten or more counts support this clonotype. This chain connects TRBV9 to TRBJ2-7; 9 bases are a match to TRBD2. The V and J ends lost 3 bases and 3 bases, in that order; junction bases with no gene match: 10. CDR3 length: 16 residues. Per the germline V gene, CDR1 is SGDLS and CDR2 is YYNGEE. This CDR3 is CASSAWASGKFYEQYF. The DNA of the CDR3 is TGTGCCAGCAGCGCCTGGGCTAGCGGGAAGTTCTACGAGCAGTACTTC.

The chain has TRBV19 and TRBJ1-1; no clear D. The CDR3 consists of 14 residues. Germline CDR1 and CDR2: LNHDA and SQIVND (reference sequence). V was clipped by 3 bases and J by 0 bases, with 8 bases between them. Written as DNA, the CDR3 is TGTGCCAGTAGTATCCCGGCCGTGAACACTGAAGCTTTCTTT. Residues: CASSIPAVNTEAFF.

This clonotype appeared many times. The chain joins TRBV6-2 or TRBV6-3 to TRBJ2-7; D is possibly TRBD2 (6 bases). Trimming took off 0 bases at V and 1 base at J, with 10 bases between the two ends. This CDR3 comprises 15 residues. Germline CDR1 and CDR2: MNHEY and SVGEGT. CDR3 loop: CASSYSRAGSYEQYF. The CDR3 DNA follows: TGTGCCAGCAGTTACTCGAGGGCGGGGTCCTACGAGCAGTACTTC.

This clonotype was picked up many times. The chain uses TRBV6-1 and TRBJ1-5; weak D call: TRBD1 (5 bases). Between the trimmed V and J ends, which lost 8 bases and 1 base, there was a span of 15 bases. Germline-derived CDR1 and CDR2 are MNHNS and SASEGT. This CDR3 region has 15 residues. CDR3 amino acids: CASGSPGMSNQPQHF. The CDR3 DNA reads TGTGCCAGCGGCTCCCCAGGGATGAGCAATCAGCCCCAGCATTTT.

This clonotype was seen at least ten times. The gene calls are TRBV6-5 and TRBJ1-2; the D gene is possibly TRBD1 (5 bases). Between the trimmed V and J ends, which lost 5 bases and 6 bases, there was a span of 13 bases. In germline, CDR1 is MNHEY, CDR2 SVGAGI. This CDR3 region has 13 residues. This CDR3 reads CASSLTQGHGYTF. CDR3 nucleotide sequence: TGTGCCAGCAGTCTCACTCAGGGCCATGGCTACACCTTC.

The table lists this clonotype with many counts. This chain links TRBV4-3 with TRBJ1-1; D possibly corresponds to TRBD1 (6 bases). This CDR3 is built from 17 residues. The ends were cut back, 0 bases at V and 3 bases at J, with 17 bases in the middle. CDR1 LGHNA and CDR2 YSLEER come from the germline V gene. CDR3 sequence: CASSQDRDNGGDTEAFF. The CDR3 DNA sequence: TGCGCCAGCAGCCAAGATAGGGACAACGGGGGAGACACTGAAGCTTTCTTT.

This clonotype was counted many times. The CDR3 spells CATQALAGLSGYTF. CDR3 coding DNA: TGTGCCACCCAAGCCCTGGCAGGGCTAAGTGGCTACACCTTC. The chain is built from TRBV27 and TRBJ1-2, with a possible D match to TRBD1 (5 bases). There are 14 residues in the CDR3. CDR1 and CDR2 from the germline V gene are MNHEY and SMNVEV (reference sequence). V was clipped by 10 bases and J by 7 bases, with 22 bases between them.

V is TRBV12-3 or TRBV12-4 and J is TRBJ1-2; 7 nucleotides agree with TRBD1. Trimming cost V 3 bases and J 5 bases; bases outside gene matches: 15. The CDR3 is 17 amino acids. The CDR3 DNA reads as TGTGCCAGCAGTTTGTTCTCAGGGGGGTACGAAGGATATGGCTACACCTTC. It encodes CASSLFSGGYEGYGYTF.

The CDR3 here is CATSDHSDSGSGGYTF. CDR3 coding DNA: TGTGCCACCAGTGATCACTCCGACAGTGGCTCTGGGGGCTACACCTTC. V is TRBV24-1 and J is TRBJ1-2; TRBD1 might be the D (5 bases). Per germline, CDR1 KGHDR and CDR2 SFDVKD. V gave up 3 bases and J gave up 8 bases, with 21 bases separating them. The CDR3 extends over 16 amino acids.

The chain recombines TRBV12-3 or TRBV12-4 with TRBJ1-6; D may be TRBD1 (5 bases). Between the trimmed V and J ends, which lost 5 bases and 6 bases, there was a span of 8 bases. CDR3 length equals 13 residues. The CDR3 region is CASSGASNSPLHF. In DNA, the CDR3 is TGTGCCAGCAGTGGGGCGAGTAATTCACCCCTCCACTTT.

The V call is TRBV12-3 or TRBV12-4, the J call TRBJ1-1, with 10 bases lining up with TRBD1. This CDR3 has 14 amino acids. Trimming cost V 4 bases and J 5 bases; bases outside gene matches: 4. CDR3 loop: CASSSRDRGTEAFF. The CDR3 nucleotides read TGTGCCAGCAGTTCCCGGGACAGGGGTACTGAAGCTTTCTTT.

This clonotype was observed many times. The chain employs TRBV27 and TRBJ2-7; D unclear. V was shortened by 8 bases and J by 1 base, with 18 bases between the two germline ends. CDR3 size: 15 residues. Germline-derived CDR1 and CDR2 are MNHEY and SMNVEV (reference sequence). For the CDR3, the DNA is TGTGCCAGCCGTTCCGGCGGACGGAATTCCTACGAGCAGTACTTC. It yields the protein CASRSGGRNSYEQYF.

This clonotype was seen at least ten times. This chain links TRBV5-4 with TRBJ1-5; D gene unclear. Germline CDR1 is SGHNT and CDR2 is YYREEE (reference sequence). The V end was cut by 4 bases, the J end by 4 bases, with 12 bases between. The CDR3 is made up of 14 amino acids. CDR3 sequence (DNA): TGTGCCAGCAGCAGGGAGGGTACTAATCAGCCCCAGCATTTT. Its protein is CASSREGTNQPQHF.

The chain combines TRBV25-1 with TRBJ1-1; D gene ambiguous. Germline assignment: CDR1 MGHDK and CDR2 SYGVNS. V was cut by 1 base and J by 1 base, with 7 bases left in between. The CDR3 extends over 14 amino acids. CDR3 protein: CASSEWDGNTEAFF. CDR3 coding DNA: TGTGCCAGCAGTGAATGGGATGGGAACACTGAAGCTTTCTTT.

This clonotype occurred many times. The V gene is TRBV6-5, the J gene TRBJ1-2; D may be TRBD1 (5 bases). Germline CDR1 reads MNHEY; CDR2 reads SVGAGI. There are 13 residues in the CDR3. Trimming removed 7 bases from V and 7 bases from J, with 16 bases in between. The CDR3: CASKSQGDRGYTF. CDR3 coding DNA: TGTGCCAGCAAATCGCAAGGGGATCGTGGCTACACCTTC.

In its sample, this clonotype was seen many times. The gene calls are TRBV13 and TRBJ1-6, with 8 bases matching TRBD1. This CDR3 has 14 amino acids. From germline, CDR1 is PRHDT and CDR2 FYEKMQ (reference sequence). V dropped 3 bases and J dropped 7; count of bases not matched to a gene: 2. The DNA for the CDR3 is TGTGCCAGCAGCTTGACAGGGGCGAATTCACCCCTCCACTTT. The encoded protein is CASSLTGANSPLHF.

At least ten counts were recorded for this clonotype. The chain combines TRBV4-1 with TRBJ1-1; no clear D gene. The CDR3 length is 18 residues. V lost 1 base and J lost 0, with 18 bases in between. Germline V gives CDR1 MGHRA, CDR2 YSYEKL. The CDR3 nucleotides are TGCGCCAGCAGCCAAGCTTCATTGTCGGCAGTGATGAACACTGAAGCTTTCTTT. Translated: CASSQASLSAVMNTEAFF.

This clonotype was counted many times. The chain has TRBV29-1 and TRBJ1-2; a possible D gene is TRBD1 (5 bases). The ends were cut back, 7 bases at V and 2 bases at J, with 20 bases in the middle. The CDR3 has 15 residues. Looked up from germline, CDR1 is SQVTM and CDR2 is ANQGSEA. CDR3 amino acids: CSASSAGPNNYGYTF. The CDR3 DNA reads as TGCAGCGCCTCCTCGGCAGGGCCTAACAACTATGGCTACACCTTC.

This clonotype was recorded many times. This chain uses TRBV27 with TRBJ1-5; D might be TRBD1 (6 bases). Trimming cost V 5 bases and J 3 bases, with 17 bases left between them. In germline, CDR1 is MNHEY, CDR2 SMNVEV (reference sequence). This CDR3 has 16 amino acids. In nucleotides, the CDR3 is TGTGCCAGCAGTCCCACGGTGGGGGCGAACAATCAGCCCCAGCATTTT. Protein product: CASSPTVGANNQPQHF.

The V call is TRBV2, the J call TRBJ2-5; 12 bases align to TRBD1. Germline loops: CDR1 SNHLY, CDR2 FYNNEI. The J segment lost 7 bases and the V segment lost 7 bases, leaving 7 bases of the junction unmatched. The CDR3 contains 14 residues. CDR3 amino acids: CASKGTGGVGTQYF. CDR3 sequence (DNA): TGTGCCAGCAAGGGGACAGGGGGCGTGGGGACCCAGTACTTC.

This clonotype was counted ten times or more. The chain links TRBV12-3 or TRBV12-4 to TRBJ1-3; 7 bases agree with TRBD1. The CDR3 has 13 amino acids. V shed 5 bases and J 4 bases; nucleotides not matched to a gene: 2. CDR3 amino acids: CASSDREGNTIYF. DNA of the CDR3: TGTGCCAGCAGTGACAGGGAGGGAAACACCATATATTTT.